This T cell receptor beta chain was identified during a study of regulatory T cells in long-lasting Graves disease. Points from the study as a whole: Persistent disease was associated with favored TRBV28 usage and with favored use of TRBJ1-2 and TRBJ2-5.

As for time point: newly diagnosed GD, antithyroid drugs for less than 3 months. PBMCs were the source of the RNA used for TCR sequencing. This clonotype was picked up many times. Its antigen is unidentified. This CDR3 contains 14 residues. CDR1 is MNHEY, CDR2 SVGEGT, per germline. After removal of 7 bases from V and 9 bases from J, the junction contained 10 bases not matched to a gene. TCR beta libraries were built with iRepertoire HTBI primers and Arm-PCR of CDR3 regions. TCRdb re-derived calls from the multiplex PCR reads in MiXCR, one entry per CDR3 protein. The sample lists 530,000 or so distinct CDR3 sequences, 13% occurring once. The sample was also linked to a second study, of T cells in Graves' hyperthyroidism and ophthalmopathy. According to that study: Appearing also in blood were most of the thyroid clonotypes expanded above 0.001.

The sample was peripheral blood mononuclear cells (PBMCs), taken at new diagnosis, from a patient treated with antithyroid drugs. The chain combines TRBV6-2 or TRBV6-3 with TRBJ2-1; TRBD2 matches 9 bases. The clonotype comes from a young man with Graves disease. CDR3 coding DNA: TGTGCCAGCATTGGGCGGGAGGGCCAGCTTGAGCAGTTCTTC. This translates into CASIGREGQLEQFF.